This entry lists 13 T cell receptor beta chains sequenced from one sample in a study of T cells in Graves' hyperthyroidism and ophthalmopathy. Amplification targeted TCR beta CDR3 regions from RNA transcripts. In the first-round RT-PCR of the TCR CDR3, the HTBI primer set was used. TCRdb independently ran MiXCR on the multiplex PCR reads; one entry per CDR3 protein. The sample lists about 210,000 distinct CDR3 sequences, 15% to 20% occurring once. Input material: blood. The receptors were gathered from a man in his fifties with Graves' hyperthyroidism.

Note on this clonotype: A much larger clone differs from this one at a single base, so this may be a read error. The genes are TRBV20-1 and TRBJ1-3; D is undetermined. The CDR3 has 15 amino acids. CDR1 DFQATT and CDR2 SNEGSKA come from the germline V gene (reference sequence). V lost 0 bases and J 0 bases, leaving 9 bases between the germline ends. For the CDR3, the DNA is TGCAGTGCTAGAGATGCCGGCCGCTCTGGAAACACCATATATTTT. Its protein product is CSARDAGRSGNTIYF.

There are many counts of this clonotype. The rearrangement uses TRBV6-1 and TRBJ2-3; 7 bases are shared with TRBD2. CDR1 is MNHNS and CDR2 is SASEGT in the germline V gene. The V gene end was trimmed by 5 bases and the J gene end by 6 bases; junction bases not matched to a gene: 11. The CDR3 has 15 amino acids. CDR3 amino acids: CASSSVGGSLDTQYF. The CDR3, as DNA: TGTGCCAGCAGTTCCGTCGGCGGGAGTTTGGATACGCAGTATTTT.

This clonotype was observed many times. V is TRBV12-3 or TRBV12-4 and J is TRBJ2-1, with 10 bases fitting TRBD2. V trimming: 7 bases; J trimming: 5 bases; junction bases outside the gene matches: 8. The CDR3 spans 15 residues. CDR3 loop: CASTKTSGRNNEQFF. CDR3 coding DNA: TGTGCCAGCACCAAGACTAGCGGGCGGAACAATGAGCAGTTCTTC.

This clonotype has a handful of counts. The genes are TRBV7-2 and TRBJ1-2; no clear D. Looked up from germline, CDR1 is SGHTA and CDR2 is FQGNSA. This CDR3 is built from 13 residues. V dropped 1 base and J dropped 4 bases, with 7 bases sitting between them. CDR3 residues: CTSSLDRRYGYTF. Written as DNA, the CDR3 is TGTACCAGCAGCTTAGACCGTCGCTATGGCTACACCTTC.

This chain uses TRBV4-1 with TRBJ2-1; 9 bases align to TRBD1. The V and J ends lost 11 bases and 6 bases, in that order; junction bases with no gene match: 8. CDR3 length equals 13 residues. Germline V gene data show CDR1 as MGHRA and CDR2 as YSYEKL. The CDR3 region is CAASRDRVNEQFF. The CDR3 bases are TGCGCCGCCAGCCGGGACAGGGTCAATGAGCAGTTCTTC.

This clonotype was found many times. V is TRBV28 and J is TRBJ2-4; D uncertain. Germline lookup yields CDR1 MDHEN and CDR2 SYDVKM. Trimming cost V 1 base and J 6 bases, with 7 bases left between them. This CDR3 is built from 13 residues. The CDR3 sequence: CASSLYPRNIQYF. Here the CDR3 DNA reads TGTGCCAGCAGTTTATATCCGCGAAACATTCAGTACTTC.

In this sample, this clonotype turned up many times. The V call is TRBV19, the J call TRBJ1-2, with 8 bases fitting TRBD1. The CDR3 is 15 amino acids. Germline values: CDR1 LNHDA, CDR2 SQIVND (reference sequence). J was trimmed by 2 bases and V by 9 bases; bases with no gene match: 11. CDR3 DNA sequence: TGTGCCAGGGGGGACAGGATTTCCCAAAACTATGGCTACACCTTC. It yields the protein CARGDRISQNYGYTF.

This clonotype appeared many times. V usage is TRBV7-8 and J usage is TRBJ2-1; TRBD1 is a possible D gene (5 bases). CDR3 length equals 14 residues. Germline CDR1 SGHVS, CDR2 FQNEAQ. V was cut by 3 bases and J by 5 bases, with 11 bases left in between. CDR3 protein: CASSFETVHNEQFF. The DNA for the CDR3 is TGTGCCAGCAGCTTCGAGACAGTCCACAATGAGCAGTTCTTC.

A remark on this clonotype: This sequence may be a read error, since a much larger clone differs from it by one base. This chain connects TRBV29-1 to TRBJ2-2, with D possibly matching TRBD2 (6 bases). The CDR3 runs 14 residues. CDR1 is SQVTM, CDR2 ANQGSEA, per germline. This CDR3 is CSVEGTARGGELSF. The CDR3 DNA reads TGCAGCGTTGAGGGGACTGCCAGAGGCGGGGAGCTGTCTTTT.

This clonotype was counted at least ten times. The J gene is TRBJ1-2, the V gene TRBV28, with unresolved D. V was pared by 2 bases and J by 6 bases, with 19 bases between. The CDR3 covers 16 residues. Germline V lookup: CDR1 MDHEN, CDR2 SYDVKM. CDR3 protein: CASSLRAGRTGNGYTF. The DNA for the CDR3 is TGTGCCAGCAGTTTAAGGGCAGGCCGAACTGGCAATGGCTACACCTTC.

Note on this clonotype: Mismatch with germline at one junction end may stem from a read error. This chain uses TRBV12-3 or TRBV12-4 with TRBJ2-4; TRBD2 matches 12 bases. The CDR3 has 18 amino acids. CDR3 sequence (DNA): TGCGCCAGCAGTGATCTAGCGGGAGGGCTCCTAGCCAAAAACATTCAGTACTTC. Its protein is CASSDLAGGLLAKNIQYF.

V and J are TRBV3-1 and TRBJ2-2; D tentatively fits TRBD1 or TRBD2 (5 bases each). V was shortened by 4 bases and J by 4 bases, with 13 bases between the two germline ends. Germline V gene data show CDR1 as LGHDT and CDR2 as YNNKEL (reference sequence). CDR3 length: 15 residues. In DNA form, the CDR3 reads TGTGCCAGCAGCCGTGGGTGGGGACGCACCGGGGAGCTGTTTTTT. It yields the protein CASSRGWGRTGELFF.

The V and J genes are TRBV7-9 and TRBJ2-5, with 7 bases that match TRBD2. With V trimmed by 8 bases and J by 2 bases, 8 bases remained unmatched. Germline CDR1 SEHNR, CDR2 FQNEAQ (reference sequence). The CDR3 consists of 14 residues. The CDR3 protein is CASGLGGGQETQYF. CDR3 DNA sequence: TGTGCCAGCGGCCTGGGCGGGGGTCAAGAGACCCAGTACTTC.